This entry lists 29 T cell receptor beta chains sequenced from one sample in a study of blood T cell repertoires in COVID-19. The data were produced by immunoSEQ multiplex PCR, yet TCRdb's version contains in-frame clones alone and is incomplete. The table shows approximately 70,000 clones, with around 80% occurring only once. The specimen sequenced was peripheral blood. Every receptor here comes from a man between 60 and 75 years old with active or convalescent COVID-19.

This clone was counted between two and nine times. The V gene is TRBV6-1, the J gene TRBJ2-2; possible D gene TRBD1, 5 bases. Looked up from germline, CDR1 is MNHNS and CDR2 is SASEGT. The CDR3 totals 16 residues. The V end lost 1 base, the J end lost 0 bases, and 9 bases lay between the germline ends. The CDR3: CASSEGETANTGELFF. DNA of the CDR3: TGTGCCAGCAGTGAAGGTGAGACAGCGAACACCGGGGAGCTGTTTTTT.

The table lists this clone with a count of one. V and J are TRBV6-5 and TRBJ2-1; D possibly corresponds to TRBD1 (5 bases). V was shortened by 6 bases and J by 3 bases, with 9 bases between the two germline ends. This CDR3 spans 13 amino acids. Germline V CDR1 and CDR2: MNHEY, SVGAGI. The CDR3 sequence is CASSLDSYNEQFF. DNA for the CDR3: TGTGCCAGCAGCCTTGACAGCTACAATGAGCAGTTCTTC.

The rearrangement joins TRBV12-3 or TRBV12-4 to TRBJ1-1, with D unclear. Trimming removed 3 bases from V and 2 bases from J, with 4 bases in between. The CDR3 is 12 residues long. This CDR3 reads CASSFYNTEAFF. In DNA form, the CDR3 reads TGTGCCAGCAGTTTTTATAACACTGAAGCTTTCTTT.

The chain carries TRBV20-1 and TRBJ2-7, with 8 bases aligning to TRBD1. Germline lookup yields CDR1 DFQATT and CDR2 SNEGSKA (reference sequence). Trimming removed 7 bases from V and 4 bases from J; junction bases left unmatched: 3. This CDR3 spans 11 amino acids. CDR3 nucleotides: TGCAGTGTCGACAGGGGTTACGAGCAGTACTTC. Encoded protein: CSVDRGYEQYF.

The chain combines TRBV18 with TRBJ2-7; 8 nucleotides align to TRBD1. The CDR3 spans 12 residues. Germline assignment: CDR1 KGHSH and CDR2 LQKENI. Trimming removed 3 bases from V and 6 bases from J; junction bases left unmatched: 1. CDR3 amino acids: CASSPGQGEQYF. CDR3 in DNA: TGTGCCAGCTCACCCGGACAGGGCGAGCAGTACTTC.

In DNA form, the CDR3 reads TGTGCCAGCAGCGGACAGGCACTTTCTGGGGCCAACGTCCTGACTTTC. Its translation: CASSGQALSGANVLTF. The rearrangement links TRBV28 to TRBJ2-6; 7 bases are a match to TRBD1. The germline CDR1 and CDR2 sequences are MDHEN and SYDVKM. This CDR3 is 16 amino acids long. The trim removed 6 bases at V and 1 base at J, leaving 6 bases unmatched.

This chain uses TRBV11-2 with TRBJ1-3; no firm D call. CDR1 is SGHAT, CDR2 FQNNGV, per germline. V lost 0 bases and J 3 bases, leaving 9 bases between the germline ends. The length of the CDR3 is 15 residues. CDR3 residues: CASSLEGMNGNTIYF. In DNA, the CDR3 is TGTGCCAGCAGCTTAGAGGGCATGAATGGAAACACCATATATTTT. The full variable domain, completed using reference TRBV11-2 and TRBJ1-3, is EAGVAQSPRYKIIEKRQSVAFWCNPISGHATLYWYQQILGQGPKLLIQFQNNGVVDDSQLPKDRFSAERLKGVDSTLKIQPAKLEDSAVYLCASSLEGMNGNTIYFGEGSWLTVV.

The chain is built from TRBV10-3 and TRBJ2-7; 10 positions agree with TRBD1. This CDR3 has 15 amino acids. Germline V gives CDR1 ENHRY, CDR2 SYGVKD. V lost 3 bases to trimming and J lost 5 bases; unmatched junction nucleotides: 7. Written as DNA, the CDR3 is TGTGCCATCAGTGATACAAGGACAGGGGGAAACGAGCAGTACTTC. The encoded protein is CAISDTRTGGNEQYF.

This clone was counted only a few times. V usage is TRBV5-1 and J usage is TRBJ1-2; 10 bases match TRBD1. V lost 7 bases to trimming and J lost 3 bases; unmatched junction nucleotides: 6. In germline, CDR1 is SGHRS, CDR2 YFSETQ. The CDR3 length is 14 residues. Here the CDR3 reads CASGETGGYYGYTF. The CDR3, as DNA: TGCGCCAGCGGGGAGACAGGGGGCTACTATGGCTACACCTTC.

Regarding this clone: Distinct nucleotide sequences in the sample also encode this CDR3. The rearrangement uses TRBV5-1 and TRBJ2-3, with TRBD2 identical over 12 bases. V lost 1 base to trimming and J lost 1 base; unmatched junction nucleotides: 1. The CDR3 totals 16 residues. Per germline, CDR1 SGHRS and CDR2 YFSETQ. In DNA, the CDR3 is TGCGCCAGCAGCTTGTGGACTAGCGGGGGCACAGATACGCAGTATTTT. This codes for CASSLWTSGGTDTQYF.

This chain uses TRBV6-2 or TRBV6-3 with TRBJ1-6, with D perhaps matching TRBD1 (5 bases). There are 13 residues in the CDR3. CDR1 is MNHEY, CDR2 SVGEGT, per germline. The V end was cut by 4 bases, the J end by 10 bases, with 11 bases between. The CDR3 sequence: CASSLMRGSPLHF. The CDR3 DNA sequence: TGTGCCAGCAGTTTGATGCGGGGCTCACCCCTCCACTTT.

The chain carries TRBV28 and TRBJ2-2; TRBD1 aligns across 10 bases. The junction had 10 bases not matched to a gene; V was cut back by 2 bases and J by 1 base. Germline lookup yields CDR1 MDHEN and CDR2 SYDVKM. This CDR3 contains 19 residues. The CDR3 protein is CASSLGQMDRGGNTGELFF. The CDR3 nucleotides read TGTGCCAGCAGTTTAGGGCAAATGGACAGGGGGGGGAACACCGGGGAGCTGTTTTTT.

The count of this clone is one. The CDR3 protein is CASTWTGGPSQPQHF. For the CDR3, the DNA is TGTGCCAGCACCTGGACAGGGGGTCCCAGTCAGCCCCAGCATTTT. The V gene is TRBV2, the J gene TRBJ1-5; 10 nucleotides line up with TRBD1. Germline CDR1 reads SNHLY; CDR2 reads FYNNEI. J lost 6 bases, V lost 7 bases, and 9 bases had no gene match. CDR3 size: 15 residues.

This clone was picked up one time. DNA of the CDR3: TGTGCCAGCAGGGGACAGGGGGCGGCCGGGGAGCTGTTTTTT. This translates into CASRGQGAAGELFF. The chain links TRBV2 to TRBJ2-2, with 12 bases identical to TRBD1. In germline, CDR1 is SNHLY, CDR2 FYNNEI. V trimming: 6 bases; J trimming: 6 bases; junction bases outside the gene matches: 2. CDR3 size: 14 residues.

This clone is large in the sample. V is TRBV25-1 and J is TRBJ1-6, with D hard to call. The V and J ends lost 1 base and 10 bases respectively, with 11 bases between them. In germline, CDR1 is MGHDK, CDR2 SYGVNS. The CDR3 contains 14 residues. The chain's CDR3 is CASSESGDLSPLHF. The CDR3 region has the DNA TGTGCCAGCAGTGAATCCGGAGATTTGTCACCCCTCCACTTT.

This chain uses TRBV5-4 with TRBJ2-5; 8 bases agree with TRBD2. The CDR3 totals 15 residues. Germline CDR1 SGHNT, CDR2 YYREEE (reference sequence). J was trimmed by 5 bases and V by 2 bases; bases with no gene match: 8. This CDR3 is CASSFGRGAGETQYF. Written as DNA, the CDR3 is TGTGCCAGCAGCTTTGGGCGGGGGGCCGGGGAGACCCAGTACTTC.

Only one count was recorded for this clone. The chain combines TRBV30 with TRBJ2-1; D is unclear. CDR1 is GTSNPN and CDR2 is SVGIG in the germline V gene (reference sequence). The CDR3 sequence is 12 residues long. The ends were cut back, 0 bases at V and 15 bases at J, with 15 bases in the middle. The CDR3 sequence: CAWSVRLGMGFF. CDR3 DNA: TGTGCCTGGAGTGTGAGACTCGGAATGGGGTTCTTC.

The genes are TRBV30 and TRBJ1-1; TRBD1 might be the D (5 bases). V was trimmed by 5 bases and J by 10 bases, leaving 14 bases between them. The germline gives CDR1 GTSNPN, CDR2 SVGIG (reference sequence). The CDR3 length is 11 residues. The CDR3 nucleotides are TGTGCCTGGGTCAGGGCCGGGTTAGCTTTCTTT. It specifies CAWVRAGLAFF.

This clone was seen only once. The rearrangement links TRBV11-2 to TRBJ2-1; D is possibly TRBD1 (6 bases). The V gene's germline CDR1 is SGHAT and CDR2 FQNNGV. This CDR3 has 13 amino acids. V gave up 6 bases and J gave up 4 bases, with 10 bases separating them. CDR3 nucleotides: TGTGCCAGCAGTGAAGGACAGTACAATGAGCAGTTCTTC. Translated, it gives CASSEGQYNEQFF.

The CDR3 loop reads CASSLGTLGGNTEAFF. DNA of the CDR3: TGTGCCAGCAGCTTGGGGACATTGGGGGGGAACACTGAAGCTTTCTTT. The chain combines TRBV5-4 with TRBJ1-1, with a possible D match to TRBD1 (5 bases). V lost 0 bases and J 1 base, leaving 13 bases between the germline ends. CDR3 size: 16 residues. Per germline, CDR1 SGHNT and CDR2 YYREEE (reference sequence).

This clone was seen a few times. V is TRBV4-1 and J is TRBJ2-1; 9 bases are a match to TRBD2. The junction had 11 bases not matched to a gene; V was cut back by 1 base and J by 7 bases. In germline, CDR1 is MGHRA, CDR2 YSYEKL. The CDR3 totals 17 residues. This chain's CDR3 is CASSQAASGEFGNEQFF. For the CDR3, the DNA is TGCGCCAGCAGCCAAGCCGCTAGCGGGGAGTTTGGGAATGAGCAGTTCTTC.

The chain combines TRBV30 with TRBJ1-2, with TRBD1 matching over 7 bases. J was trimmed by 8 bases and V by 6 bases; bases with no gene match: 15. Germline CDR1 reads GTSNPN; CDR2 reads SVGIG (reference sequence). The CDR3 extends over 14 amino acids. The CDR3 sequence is CACPNQPTGLGYTF. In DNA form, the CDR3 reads TGTGCCTGCCCAAACCAGCCGACAGGGTTAGGCTACACCTTC.

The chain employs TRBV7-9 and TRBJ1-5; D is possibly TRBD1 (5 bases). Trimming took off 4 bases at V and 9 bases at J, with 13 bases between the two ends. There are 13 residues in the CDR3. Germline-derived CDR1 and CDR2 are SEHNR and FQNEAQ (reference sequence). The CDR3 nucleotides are TGTGCCAGCAGCTCCGTCCCCCAGGGGCCCCAGCATTTT. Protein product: CASSSVPQGPQHF.

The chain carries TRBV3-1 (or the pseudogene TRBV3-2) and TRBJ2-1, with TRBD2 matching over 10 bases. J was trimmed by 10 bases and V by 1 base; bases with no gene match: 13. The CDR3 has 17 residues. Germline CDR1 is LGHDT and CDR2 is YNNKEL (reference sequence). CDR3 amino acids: CASSQGLWTSGGGEQFF. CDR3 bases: TGTGCCAGCAGCCAAGGTTTGTGGACTAGCGGCGGCGGAGAGCAGTTCTTC.

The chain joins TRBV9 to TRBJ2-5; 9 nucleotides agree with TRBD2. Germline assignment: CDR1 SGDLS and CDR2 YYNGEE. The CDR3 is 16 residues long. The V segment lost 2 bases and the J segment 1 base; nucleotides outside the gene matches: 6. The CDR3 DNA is TGTGCCAGCAGCGTTAGCGGGGGAACGACCCAAGAGACCCAGTACTTC. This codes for CASSVSGGTTQETQYF.

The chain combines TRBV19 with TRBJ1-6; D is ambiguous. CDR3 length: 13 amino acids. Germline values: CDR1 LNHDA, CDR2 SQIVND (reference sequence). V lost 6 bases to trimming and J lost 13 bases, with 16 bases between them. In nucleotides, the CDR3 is TGTGCCAGTAGCACAGCGAGGGCAGACCCCCTCCACTTT. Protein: CASSTARADPLHF.

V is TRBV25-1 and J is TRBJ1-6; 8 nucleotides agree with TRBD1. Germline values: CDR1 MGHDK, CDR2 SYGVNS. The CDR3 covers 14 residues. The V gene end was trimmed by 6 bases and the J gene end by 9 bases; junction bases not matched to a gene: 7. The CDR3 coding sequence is TGTGCCAGCAGAGGACAGGGACTGGGTTCACCCCTCCACTTT. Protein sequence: CASRGQGLGSPLHF.

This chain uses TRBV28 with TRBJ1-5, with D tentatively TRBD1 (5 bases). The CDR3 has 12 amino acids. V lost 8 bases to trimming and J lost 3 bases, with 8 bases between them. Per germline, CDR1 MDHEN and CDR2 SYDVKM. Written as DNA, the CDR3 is TGTGCCAGCGACAGATCCAATCAGCCCCAGCATTTT. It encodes CASDRSNQPQHF. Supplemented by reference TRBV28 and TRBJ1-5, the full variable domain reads DVKVTQSSRYLVKRTGEKVFLECVQDMDHENMFWYRQDPGLGLRLIYFSYDVKMKEKGDIPEGYSVSREKKERFSLILESASTNQTSMYLCASDRSNQPQHFGDGTRLSIL.

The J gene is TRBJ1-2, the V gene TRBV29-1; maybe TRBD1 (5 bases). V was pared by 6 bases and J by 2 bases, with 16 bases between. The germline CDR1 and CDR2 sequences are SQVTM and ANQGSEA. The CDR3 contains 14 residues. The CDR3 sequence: CSVGPRRGNYGYTF. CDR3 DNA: TGCAGCGTGGGTCCTAGACGGGGGAACTATGGCTACACCTTC.